This T cell receptor beta chain was retrieved from a study of T cells after yellow fever vaccination. This clonotype has only a few counts. The antigen is not known. 5'RACE template switching generated TCR cDNA, adding a universal primer site and UMIs. TCRdb re-called the 5' RACE reads with MiXCR, one entry per CDR3 protein. The profile covers some 260,000 distinct CDR3 sequences, with 5.2% appearing a single time and around 3.5% taken by the ten largest. Overall study findings and caveats: The CD4 and CD8 compartments had a small share of their clonotypes in common. Most clones from primary vaccination resurfaced after the booster (roughly 96% CD4, around 89% CD8). Highly abundant clonotypes carried over from the bulk population could end up in FACS-sorted repertoires as contaminants.

Sequencing was performed on CD4+ T cells sorted from PBMCs, taken on the day of the yellow fever booster vaccination. This TCR was sampled from a man younger than 35 who received the YFV17D yellow fever vaccine.

The CDR3 region is CASSLYFRGTGELFF. The CDR3 DNA is TGTGCCAGCAGTTTATACTTTCGAGGGACCGGGGAGCTGTTTTTT. The V call is TRBV12-3 or TRBV12-4, the J call TRBJ2-2; TRBD2 is a possible D gene (5 bases). The V end was cut by 2 bases, the J end by 5 bases, with 12 bases between. CDR3 length equals 15 residues.